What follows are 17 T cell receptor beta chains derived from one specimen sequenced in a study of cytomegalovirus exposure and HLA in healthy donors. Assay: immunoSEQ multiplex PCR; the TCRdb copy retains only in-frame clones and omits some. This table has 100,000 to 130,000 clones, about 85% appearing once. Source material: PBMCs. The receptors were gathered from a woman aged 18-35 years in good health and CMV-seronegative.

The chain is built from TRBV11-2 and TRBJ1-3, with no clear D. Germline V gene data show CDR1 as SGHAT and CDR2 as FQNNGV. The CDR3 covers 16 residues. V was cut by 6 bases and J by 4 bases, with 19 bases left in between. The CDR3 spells CASRDVPGPLGNTIYF. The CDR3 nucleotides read TGTGCCAGCAGGGATGTACCGGGTCCCCTCGGAAACACCATATATTTT.

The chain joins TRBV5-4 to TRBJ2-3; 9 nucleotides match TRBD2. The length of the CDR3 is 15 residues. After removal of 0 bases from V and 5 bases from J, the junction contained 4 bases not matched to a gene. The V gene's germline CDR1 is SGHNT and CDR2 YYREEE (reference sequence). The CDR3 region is CASSLGSGGRDTQYF. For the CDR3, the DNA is TGTGCCAGCAGCTTGGGAAGCGGGGGGCGAGATACGCAGTATTTT.

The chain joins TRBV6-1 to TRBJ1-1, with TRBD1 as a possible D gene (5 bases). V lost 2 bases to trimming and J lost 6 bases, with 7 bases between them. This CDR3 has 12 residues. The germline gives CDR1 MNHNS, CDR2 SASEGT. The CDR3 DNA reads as TGTGCCAGCAGTGAATGGGGGGCTGAAGCTTTCTTT. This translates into CASSEWGAEAFF.

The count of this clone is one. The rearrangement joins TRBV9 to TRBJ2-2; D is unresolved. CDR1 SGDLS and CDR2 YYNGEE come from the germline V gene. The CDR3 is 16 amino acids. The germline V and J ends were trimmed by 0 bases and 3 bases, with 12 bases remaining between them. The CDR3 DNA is TGTGCCAGCAGCGTAGTGGCAGGTCCTCACACCGGGGAGCTGTTTTTT. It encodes CASSVVAGPHTGELFF.

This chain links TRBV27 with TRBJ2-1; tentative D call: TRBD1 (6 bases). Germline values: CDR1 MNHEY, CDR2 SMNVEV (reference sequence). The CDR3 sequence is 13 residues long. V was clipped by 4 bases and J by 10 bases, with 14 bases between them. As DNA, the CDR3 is TGTGCCAGCAGTTCAAGGCAGGGGTACGAGCAGTTCTTC. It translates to CASSSRQGYEQFF.

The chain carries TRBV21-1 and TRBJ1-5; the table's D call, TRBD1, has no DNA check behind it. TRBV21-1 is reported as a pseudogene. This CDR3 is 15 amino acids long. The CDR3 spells CASSLRQGAVQPQHF. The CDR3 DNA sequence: TGTGCCAGCAGCCTCCGACAGGGGGCAGTTCAGCCCCAGCATTTT.

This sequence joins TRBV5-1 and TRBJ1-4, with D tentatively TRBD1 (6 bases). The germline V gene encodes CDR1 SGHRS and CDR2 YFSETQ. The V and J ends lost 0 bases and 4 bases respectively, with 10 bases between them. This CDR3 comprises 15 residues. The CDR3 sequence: CASSLGQVDNEKLFF. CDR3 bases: TGCGCCAGCAGCTTGGGACAGGTCGATAATGAAAAACTGTTTTTT.

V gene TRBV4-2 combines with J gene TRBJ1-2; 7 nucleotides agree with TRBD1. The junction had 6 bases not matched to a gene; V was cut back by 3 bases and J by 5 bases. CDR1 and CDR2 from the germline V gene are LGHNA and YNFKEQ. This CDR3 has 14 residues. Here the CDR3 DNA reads TGTGCCAGCAGCCAGGCAGGGGGTTTTTATGGCTACACCTTC. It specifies CASSQAGGFYGYTF.

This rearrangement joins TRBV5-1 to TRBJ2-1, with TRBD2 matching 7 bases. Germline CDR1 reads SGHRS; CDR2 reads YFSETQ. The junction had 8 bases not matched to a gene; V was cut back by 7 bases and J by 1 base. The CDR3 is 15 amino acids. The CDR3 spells CASYRGDGSYNEQFF. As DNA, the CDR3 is TGCGCCAGCTACCGGGGGGATGGGTCCTACAATGAGCAGTTCTTC.

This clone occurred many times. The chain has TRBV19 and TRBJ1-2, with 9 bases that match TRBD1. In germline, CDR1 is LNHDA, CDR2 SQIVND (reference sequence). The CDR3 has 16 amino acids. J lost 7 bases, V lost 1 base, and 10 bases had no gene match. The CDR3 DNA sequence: TGTGCCAGTAGTATAGCCCCTTTACAGGGGGCGCCTGGCTACACCTTC. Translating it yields CASSIAPLQGAPGYTF.

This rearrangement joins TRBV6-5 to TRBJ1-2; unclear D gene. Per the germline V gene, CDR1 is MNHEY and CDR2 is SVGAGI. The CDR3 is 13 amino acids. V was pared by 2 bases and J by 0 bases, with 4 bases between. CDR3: CASSYSSNYGYTF. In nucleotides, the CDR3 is TGTGCCAGCAGTTACAGCTCTAACTATGGCTACACCTTC.

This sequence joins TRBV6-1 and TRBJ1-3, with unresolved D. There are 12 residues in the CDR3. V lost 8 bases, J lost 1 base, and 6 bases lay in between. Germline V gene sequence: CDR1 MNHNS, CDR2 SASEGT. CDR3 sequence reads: CASFESGNTIYF. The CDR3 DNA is TGTGCCAGCTTCGAGTCTGGAAACACCATATATTTT.

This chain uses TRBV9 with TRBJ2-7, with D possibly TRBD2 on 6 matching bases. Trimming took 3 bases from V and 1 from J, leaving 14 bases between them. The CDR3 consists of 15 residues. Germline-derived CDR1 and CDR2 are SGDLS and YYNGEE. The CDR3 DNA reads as TGTGCCAGCAGCGGGGGTGGCGGGGAGTCCTACGAGCAGTACTTC. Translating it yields CASSGGGGESYEQYF.

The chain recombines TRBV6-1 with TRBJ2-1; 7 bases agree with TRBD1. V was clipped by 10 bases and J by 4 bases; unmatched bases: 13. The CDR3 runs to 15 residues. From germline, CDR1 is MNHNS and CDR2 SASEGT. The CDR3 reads CANAGTADAYNEQFF. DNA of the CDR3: TGTGCCAACGCCGGGACAGCCGACGCATACAATGAGCAGTTCTTC.

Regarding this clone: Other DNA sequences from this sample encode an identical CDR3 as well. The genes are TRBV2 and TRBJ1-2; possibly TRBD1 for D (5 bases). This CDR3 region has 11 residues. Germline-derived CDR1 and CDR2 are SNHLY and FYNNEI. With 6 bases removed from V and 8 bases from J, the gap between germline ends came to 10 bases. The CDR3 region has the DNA TGTGCCAGCAGGGCAGGGCCCGGCTACACCTTC. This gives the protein CASRAGPGYTF.

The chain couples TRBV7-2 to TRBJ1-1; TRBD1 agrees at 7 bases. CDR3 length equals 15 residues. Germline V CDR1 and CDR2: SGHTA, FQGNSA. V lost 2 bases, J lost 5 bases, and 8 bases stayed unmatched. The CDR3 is CASSLYQGVRTEAFF. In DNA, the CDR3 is TGTGCCAGCAGCTTATATCAGGGGGTGAGGACTGAAGCTTTCTTT.

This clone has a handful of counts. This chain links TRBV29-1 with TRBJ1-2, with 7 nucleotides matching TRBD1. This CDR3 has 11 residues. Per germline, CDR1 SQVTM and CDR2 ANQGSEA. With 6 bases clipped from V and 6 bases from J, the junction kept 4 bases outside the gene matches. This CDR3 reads CSVGGGNGYTF. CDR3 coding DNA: TGCAGCGTCGGAGGGGGCAATGGCTACACCTTC.